This T cell receptor beta chain was identified in a study of metastatic and nonmetastatic thyroid tumors. The overall study: The authors compared repertoires across blood and tumor or nodule tissue from malignant and benign thyroid patients.

Germline V gene sequence: CDR1 MNHNS, CDR2 SASEGT. After removal of 4 bases from V and 9 bases from J, the junction contained 2 bases not matched to a gene. The CDR3 is 12 residues long. General observations from the study: It was reportedly found that TCR beta diversity was significantly higher in malignant thyroid tumors than in benign nodules, a difference seen in both blood and tumor samples.

Until they underwent thyroid surgery, no patient had received any treatment. This clone was detected only a few times. Its antigen is not known. Under the authors' procedure: The distant-metastasis classifier for papillary thyroid cancer was built from CDR3 differences across clinicopathological groups. From the PCR reads, TCRdb re-called clones with MiXCR. The V and J calls were determined by TCRdb, not by the authors. This sample has about 11,000 clones, with roughly 38% found just once. This clonotype was sampled from a female donor with papillary thyroid cancer or a benign thyroid nodule (not recorded which). Some clones in this sample may be carry-over from other donors' samples. V usage is TRBV6-1 and J usage is TRBJ2-1, with 8 bases identical to TRBD1. Sequencing used tumor tissue. CDR3 in amino acids: CASSAGQGEQFF. CDR3 DNA: TGTGCCAGCAGTGCTGGACAGGGTGAGCAGTTCTTC.